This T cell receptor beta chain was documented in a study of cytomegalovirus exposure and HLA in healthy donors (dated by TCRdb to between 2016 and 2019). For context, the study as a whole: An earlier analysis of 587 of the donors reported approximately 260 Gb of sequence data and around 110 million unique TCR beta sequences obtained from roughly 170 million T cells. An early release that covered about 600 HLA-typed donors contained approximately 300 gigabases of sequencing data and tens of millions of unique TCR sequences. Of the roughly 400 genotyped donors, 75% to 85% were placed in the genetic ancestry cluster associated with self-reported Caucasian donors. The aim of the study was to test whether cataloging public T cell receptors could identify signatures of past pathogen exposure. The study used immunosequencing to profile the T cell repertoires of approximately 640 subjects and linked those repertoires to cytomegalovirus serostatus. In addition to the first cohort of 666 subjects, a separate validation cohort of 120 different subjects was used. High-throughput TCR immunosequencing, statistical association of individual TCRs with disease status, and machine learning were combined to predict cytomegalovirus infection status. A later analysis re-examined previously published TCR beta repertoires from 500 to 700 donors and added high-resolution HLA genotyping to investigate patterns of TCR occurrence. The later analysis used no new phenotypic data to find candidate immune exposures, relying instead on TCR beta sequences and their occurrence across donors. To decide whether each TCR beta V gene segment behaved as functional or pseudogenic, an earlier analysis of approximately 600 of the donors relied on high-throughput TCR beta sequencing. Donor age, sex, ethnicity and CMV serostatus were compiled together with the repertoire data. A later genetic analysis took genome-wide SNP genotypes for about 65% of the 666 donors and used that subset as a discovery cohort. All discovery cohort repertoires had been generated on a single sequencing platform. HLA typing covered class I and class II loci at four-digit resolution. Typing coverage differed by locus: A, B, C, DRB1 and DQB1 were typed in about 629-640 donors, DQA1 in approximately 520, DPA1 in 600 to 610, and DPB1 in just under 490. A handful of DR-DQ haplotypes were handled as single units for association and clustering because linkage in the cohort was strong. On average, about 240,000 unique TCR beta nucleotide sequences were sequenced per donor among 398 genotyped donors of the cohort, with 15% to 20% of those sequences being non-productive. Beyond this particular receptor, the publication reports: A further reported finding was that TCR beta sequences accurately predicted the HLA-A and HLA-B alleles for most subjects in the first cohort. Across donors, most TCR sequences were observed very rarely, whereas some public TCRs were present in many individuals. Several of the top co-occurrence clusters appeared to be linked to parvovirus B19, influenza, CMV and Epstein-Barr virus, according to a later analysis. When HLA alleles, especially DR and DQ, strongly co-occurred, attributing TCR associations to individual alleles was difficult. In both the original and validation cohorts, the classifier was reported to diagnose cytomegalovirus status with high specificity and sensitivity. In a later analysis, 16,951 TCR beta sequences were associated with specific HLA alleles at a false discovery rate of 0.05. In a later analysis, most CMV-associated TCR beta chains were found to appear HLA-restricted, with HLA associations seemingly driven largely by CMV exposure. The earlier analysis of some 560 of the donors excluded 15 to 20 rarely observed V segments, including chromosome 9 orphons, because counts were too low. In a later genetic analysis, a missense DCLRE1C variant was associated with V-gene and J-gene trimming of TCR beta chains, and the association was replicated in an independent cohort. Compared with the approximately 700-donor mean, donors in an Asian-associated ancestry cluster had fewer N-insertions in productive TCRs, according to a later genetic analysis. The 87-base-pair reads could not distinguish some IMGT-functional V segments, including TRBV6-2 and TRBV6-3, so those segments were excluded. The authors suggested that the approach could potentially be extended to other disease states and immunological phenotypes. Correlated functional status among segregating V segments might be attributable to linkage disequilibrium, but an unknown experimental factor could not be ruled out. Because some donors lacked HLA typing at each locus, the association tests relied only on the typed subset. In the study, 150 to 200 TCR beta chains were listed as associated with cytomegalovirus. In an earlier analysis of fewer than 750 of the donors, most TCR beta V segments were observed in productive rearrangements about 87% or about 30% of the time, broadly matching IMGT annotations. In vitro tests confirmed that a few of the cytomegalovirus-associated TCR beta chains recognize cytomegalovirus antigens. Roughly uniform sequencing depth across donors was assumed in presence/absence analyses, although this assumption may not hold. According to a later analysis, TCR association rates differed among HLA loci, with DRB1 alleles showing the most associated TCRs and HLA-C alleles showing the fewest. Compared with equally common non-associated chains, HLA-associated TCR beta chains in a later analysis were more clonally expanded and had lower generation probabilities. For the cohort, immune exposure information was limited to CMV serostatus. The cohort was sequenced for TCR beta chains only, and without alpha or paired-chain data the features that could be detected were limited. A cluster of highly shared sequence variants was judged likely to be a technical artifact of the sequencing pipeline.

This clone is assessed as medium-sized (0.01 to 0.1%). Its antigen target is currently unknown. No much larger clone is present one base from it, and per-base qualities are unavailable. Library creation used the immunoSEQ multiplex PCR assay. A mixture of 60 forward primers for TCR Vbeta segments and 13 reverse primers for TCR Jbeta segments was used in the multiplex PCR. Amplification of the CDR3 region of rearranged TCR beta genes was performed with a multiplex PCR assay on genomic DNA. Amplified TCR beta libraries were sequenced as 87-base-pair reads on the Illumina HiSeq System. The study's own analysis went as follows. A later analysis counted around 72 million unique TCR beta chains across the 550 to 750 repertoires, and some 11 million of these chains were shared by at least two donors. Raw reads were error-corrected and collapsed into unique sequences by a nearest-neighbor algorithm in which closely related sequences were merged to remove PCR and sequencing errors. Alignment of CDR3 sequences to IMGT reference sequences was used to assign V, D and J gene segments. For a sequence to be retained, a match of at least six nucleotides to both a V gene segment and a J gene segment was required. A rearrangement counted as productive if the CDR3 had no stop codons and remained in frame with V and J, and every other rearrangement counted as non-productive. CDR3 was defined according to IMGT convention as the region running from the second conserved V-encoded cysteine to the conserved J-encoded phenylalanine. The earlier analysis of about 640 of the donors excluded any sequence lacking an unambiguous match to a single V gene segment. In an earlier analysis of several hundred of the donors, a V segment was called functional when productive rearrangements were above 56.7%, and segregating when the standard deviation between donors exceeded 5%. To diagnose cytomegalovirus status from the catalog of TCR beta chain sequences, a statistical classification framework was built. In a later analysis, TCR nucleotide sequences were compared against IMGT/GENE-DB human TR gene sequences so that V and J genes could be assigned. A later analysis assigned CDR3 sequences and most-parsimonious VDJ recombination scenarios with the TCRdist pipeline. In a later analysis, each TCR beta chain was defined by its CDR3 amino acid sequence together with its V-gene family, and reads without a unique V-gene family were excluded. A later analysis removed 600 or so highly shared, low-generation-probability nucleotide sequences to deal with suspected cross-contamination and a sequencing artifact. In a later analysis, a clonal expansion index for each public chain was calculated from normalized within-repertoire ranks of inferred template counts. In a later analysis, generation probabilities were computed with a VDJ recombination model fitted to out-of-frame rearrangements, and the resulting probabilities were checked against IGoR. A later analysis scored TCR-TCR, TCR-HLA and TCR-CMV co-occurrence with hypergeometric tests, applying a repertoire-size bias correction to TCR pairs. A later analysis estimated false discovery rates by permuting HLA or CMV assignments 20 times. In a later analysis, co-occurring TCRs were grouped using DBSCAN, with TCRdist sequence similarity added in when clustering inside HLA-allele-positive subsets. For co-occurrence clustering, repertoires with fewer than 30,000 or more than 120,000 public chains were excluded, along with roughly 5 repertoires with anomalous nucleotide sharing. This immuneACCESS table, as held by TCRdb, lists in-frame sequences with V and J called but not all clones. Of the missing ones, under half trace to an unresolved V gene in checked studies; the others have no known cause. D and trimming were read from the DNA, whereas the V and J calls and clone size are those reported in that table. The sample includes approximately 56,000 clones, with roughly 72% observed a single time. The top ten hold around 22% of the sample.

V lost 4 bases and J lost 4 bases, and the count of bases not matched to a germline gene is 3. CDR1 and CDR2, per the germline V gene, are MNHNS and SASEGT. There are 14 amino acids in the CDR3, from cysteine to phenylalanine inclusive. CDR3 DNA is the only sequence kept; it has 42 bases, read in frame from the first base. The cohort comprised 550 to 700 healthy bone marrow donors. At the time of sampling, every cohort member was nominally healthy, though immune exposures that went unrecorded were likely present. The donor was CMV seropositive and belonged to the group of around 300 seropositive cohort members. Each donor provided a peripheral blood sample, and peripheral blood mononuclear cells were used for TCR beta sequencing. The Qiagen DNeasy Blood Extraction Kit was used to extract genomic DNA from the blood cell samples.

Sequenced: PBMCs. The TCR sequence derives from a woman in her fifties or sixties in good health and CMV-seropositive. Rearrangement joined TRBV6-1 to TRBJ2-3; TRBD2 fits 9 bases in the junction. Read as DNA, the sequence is TGTGCCAGCAGTGGTAGCGGGGGATCAGATACGCAGTATTTT. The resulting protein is CASSGSGGSDTQYF.